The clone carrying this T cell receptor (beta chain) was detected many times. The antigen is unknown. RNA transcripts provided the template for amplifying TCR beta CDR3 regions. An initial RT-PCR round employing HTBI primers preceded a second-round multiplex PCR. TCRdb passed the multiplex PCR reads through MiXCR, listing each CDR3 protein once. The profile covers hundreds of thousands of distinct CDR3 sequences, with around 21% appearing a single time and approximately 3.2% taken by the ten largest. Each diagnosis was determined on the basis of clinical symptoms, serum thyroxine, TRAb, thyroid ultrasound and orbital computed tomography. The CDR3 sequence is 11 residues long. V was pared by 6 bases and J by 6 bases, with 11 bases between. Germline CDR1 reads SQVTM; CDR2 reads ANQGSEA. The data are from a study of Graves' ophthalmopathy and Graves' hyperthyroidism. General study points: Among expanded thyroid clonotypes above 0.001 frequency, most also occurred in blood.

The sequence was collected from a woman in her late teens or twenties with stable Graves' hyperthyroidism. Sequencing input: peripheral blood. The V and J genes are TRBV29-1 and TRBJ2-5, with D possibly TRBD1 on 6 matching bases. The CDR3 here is CSVLQGQTQYF. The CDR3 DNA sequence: TGCAGCGTGTTACAGGGCCAGACCCAGTACTTC.